This TCR beta chain was sequenced for a study of Ad26.COV2.S vaccination and SARS-CoV-2 variants. Treatment: 19 received Ad26.COV2.S at low or high dose, single or two shots; several received placebo; per-sample allocation not given. At day 63 after the first vaccine or placebo injection, samples were drawn. The method was immunoSEQ multiplex PCR; TCRdb's version includes in-frame clones alone and lacks a portion of them. Of some 340,000 clones listed, 85% to 90% are singletons. V was pared by 5 bases and J by 9 bases, with 14 bases between. Germline V CDR1 and CDR2: SGHAT, FQNNGV. The CDR3 loop spans 13 amino acids.

The starting material was peripheral blood, obtained in a trial of Ad26.COV2.S vaccine versus placebo. The V gene is TRBV11-2, the J gene TRBJ2-1; maybe TRBD1 (5 bases). The clonotype originates from a person aged 18-60 years who received the Ad26.COV2.S COVID-19 vaccine or a placebo. The CDR3 loop is CASSLRYQGEQFF. Here the CDR3 DNA reads TGTGCCAGCAGCCTTAGGTATCAGGGTGAGCAGTTCTTC.